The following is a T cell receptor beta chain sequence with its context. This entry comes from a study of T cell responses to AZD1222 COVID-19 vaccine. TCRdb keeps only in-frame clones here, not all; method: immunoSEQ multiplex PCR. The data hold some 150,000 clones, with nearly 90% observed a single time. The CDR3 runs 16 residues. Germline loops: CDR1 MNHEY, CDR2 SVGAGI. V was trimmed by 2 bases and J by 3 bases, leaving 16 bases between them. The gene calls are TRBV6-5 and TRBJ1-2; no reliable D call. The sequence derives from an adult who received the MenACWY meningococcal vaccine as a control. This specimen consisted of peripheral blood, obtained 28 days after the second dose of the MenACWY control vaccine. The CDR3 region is CASSYLLEADHYGYTF. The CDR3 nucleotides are TGTGCCAGCAGTTACCTCCTTGAGGCAGACCACTATGGCTACACCTTC.